A selection of T cell receptor beta chains follows, all from one sample in a study of OX40 agonist ivuxolimab in advanced cancers. Profiling relied on immunoSEQ multiplex PCR, and the TCRdb table lists in-frame clones only, not all of them. The repertoire holds around 140,000 clones, with 90% as singletons. Sample: CD4+ or CD8+ T cells sorted from blood, taken in a trial of the OX40 agonist ivuxolimab. These receptors were collected from an adult with an advanced solid tumor such as melanoma, head and neck, liver or kidney cancer. CDR3s include the opening cysteine and the closing phenylalanine or tryptophan. Fields, in order: J gene, V gene, D gene, clone size, CDR3 DNA, CDR3 protein. The D gene is left open where the match is weak. Size tells how often a clone was seen (once, few, many) or the class of an expanded clone, and some rows leave it out.

>TRBJ2-7|TRBV11-3|TRBD2|once
TGTGCCAGCAGCAGGACTAGCTACGAGCAGTACTTC
CASSRTSYEQYF
>TRBJ2-7|TRBV18|NA|NA
TGTGCCAGCTCGACCAATACCCAAGACTACGAGCAGTACTTC
CASSTNTQDYEQYF
>TRBJ1-1|TRBV9|NA|NA
TGTGCCAGCAGCTCGACGGATGAAGCTTTCTTT
CASSSTDEAFF
>TRBJ2-1|TRBV19|NA|NA
TGTGCCAGTAGTCCTCATTCTTCCGTTCTTGAGCAGTTCTTC
CASSPHSSVLEQFF
>TRBJ1-1|TRBV6-8|TRBD1|NA
TGTGCCAGCAGTTACTCCCGGGACAGAGGACGGAACACTGAAGCTTTCTTT
CASSYSRDRGRNTEAFF
>TRBJ2-7|TRBV29-1|NA|NA
TGCAGCGTTGAAGGTCTCGGTCCTAGTCCGTACGAGCAGTACTTC
CSVEGLGPSPYEQYF
>TRBJ2-1|TRBV7-8|NA|NA
TGTGCCAGCAGCTTACACTACTACAATGAGCAGTTCTTC
CASSLHYYNEQFF
>TRBJ1-3|TRBV6-5|NA|once
TGTGCCAGCAGTTACGCCGCAGGGTCTGCTGGAAACACCATATATTTT
CASSYAAGSAGNTIYF
>TRBJ1-6|TRBV19|NA|NA
TGTGCCAGTATGGGAGGTTCACCCAATTCACCCCTCCACTTT
CASMGGSPNSPLHF
>TRBJ2-7|TRBV19|NA|NA
TGTGCCAGTAGTAAAACGGCGTCCTACGAGCAGTACTTC
CASSKTASYEQYF
>TRBJ1-2|TRBV2|TRBD1|NA
TGTGCCAGCAGTGAATCGTATCGGAGGGGGCTGAGAAACTATGGCTACACCTTC
CASSESYRRGLRNYGYTF
>TRBJ2-5|TRBV19|TRBD2|NA
TGTGCCAGTACCTCCCTAGCGGGAGGGCGAGAGACCCAGTACTTC
CASTSLAGGRETQYF
>TRBJ2-5|TRBV7-9|NA|NA
TGTGCCAGCAGCTTAGAAATAGGGCAGGGGAGACCGGCAGAGACCCAGTACTTC
CASSLEIGQGRPAETQYF
>TRBJ1-1|TRBV28|NA|NA
TGTGCCAGCAGTTTAGGTGGAGAGACGTCAATTGAAGCTTTCTTT
CASSLGGETSIEAFF
>TRBJ1-2|TRBV28|NA|once
TGTGCCAGCAGTTTATCTCATGGGGTCTATGGCTACACCTTC
CASSLSHGVYGYTF
>TRBJ1-1|TRBV10-3|TRBD1|once
TGTGCCATCAAACCTAGGACAGGGGGAGCGAACACTGAAGCTTTCTTT
CAIKPRTGGANTEAFF
>TRBJ2-3|TRBV5-6|NA|NA
TGTGCCAGCAGCTTGAAGGTTCGCACAGATACGCAGTATTTT
CASSLKVRTDTQYF
>TRBJ2-1|TRBV5-3|TRBD2|NA
TGTGCCAGAAGCTTGGCCACGGCTAGCGGAACCATCTCCTACAATGAGCAGTTCTTC
CARSLATASGTISYNEQFF
>TRBJ1-2|TRBV6-1|TRBD1|NA
TGTGCCAGCAGTACCCGGACAGGGAATGGCTACACCTTC
CASSTRTGNGYTF
>TRBJ2-2|TRBV5-1|NA|NA
TGCGCCAGCAGCTTGAGGGGAATATCCGGGGAGCTGTTTTTT
CASSLRGISGELFF
>TRBJ1-3|TRBV19|NA|NA
TGTGCCAGTAGTACCCCCTCTGGAGAAGGAAACACCATATATTTT
CASSTPSGEGNTIYF
>TRBJ2-3|TRBV7-2|TRBD2|NA
TGTGCCAGCTTAGCGGGAGGTGGAGATACGCAGTATTTT
CASLAGGGDTQYF
>TRBJ2-4|TRBV28|NA|NA
TGTGCCAGCAGCGAGGGATTCATAGCCAAAAACATTCAGTACTTC
CASSEGFIAKNIQYF
>TRBJ2-1|TRBV10-3|NA|NA
TGTGCCATCGAGGGGTCGGGAGTAGACAATGAGCAGTTCTTC
CAIEGSGVDNEQFF
>TRBJ1-1|TRBV5-1|NA|NA
TGCGCCAGCAGCTTGGGATTAGGGGCTGTCACTGAAGCTTTCTTT
CASSLGLGAVTEAFF
>TRBJ2-5|TRBV19|NA|NA
TGTGCCAGTAGTGCCCGCCGCGGGACACAAGAGACCCAGTACTTC
CASSARRGTQETQYF
>TRBJ2-7|TRBV6-1|NA|NA
TGTGCCAGCAGTGATTTAGCAGGGAGGAACGAGCAGTACTTC
CASSDLAGRNEQYF
>TRBJ1-2|TRBV18|TRBD1|NA
TGTGCCAGCTCCCCGAAACTCGAACAGGGGGCGCTGGGCTACACCTTC
CASSPKLEQGALGYTF
>TRBJ2-3|TRBV5-8|NA|NA
TGTGCCAGCAGCGGTACGGGCACAGATACGCAGTATTTT
CASSGTGTDTQYF
>TRBJ1-6|TRBV7-3|NA|once
TGTGCCAGCAGTCAGGGAGGTAACTCACCCCTCCACTTT
CASSQGGNSPLHF
>TRBJ2-2|TRBV30|NA|NA
TGTGCCTGGACTCGCCGCACCAGGGCGAACACCGGGGAGCTGTTTTTT
CAWTRRTRANTGELFF
>TRBJ1-1|TRBV25-1|NA|NA
TGTGCCAGTGAGGATAAAGAGAAAACTGAAGCTTTCTTT
CASEDKEKTEAFF
>TRBJ2-7|TRBV10-3|TRBD1|NA
TGTGCCATCACCGGGACAGTGGGAGAGGGGCAGTACTTC
CAITGTVGEGQYF
>TRBJ2-4|TRBV9|TRBD1|NA
TGTGCCAGCAGCGTAGCCGACAGGGGGAACAACATTCAGTACTTC
CASSVADRGNNIQYF
>TRBJ1-6|TRBV4-2|NA|NA
TGTGCCAGCAGCCAAGACCGGACAAAGGATGCACCCCTCCACTTT
CASSQDRTKDAPLHF
>TRBJ1-5|TRBV19|NA|NA
TGTGCCAGTAGTAGAACAGAACATCAGCCCCAGCATTTT
CASSRTEHQPQHF
>TRBJ2-2|TRBV6-6|NA|NA
TGTGCCAGCAGCCTTGACAGACACACCGGGGAGCTGTTTTTT
CASSLDRHTGELFF
>TRBJ1-1|TRBV21-1|NA|NA
TGTGCCAGCAGCAAAGGTCAGGCCAGGGGCACTGAAGCTTTCTTT
CASSKGQARGTEAFF
>TRBJ1-1|TRBV11-2|NA|NA
TGTGCCAGCAGCTTTAGCAGCAGCATTGAAGCTTTCTTT
CASSFSSSIEAFF
>TRBJ1-2|TRBV7-9|TRBD1|NA
TGTGCCAGCAGCCGACAGGGGGCGGGTGATGGCTACACCTTC
CASSRQGAGDGYTF
>TRBJ1-2|TRBV4-1|NA|NA
TGCGCCAGCAGCGCAAGGGACGGTAACTATGGCTACACCTTC
CASSARDGNYGYTF
>TRBJ1-3|TRBV28|NA|NA
TGTGCCAGCAGTTCCTCTTATAGAAACACCATATATTTT
CASSSSYRNTIYF
>TRBJ2-1|TRBV5-1|NA|once
TGCGCCAGCAGCAAAACTAGCCCCAACTCCTACAATGAGCAGTTCTTC
CASSKTSPNSYNEQFF
>TRBJ2-3|TRBV4-2|TRBD2|NA
TGTGCCAGCAGCCAACAGGCCTCTAGCGGCGCCACAGATACGCAGTATTTT
CASSQQASSGATDTQYF
>TRBJ1-1|TRBV27|NA|NA
TGTGCCAGCAGTTTGAACTACAGGGCCATGAACACTGAAGCTTTCTTT
CASSLNYRAMNTEAFF